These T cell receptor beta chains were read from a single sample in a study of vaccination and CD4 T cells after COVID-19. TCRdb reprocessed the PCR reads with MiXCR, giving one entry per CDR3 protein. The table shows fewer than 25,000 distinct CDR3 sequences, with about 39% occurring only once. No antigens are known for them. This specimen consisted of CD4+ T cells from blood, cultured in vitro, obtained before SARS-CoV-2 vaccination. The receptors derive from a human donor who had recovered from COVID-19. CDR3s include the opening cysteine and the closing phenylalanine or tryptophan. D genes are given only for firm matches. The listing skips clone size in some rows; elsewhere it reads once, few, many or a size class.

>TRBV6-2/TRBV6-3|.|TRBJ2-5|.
TGTGCCAGCAGTTCCACGTACCAAGAGACCCAGTACTTC
CASSSTYQETQYF
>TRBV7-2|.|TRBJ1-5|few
TGTGCCAGCAGCTTATCCGTGGGGAATCAGCCCCAGCATTTT
CASSLSVGNQPQHF
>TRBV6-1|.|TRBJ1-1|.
TGTGCCAGCAGCCGAGGAGTGAACACTGAAGCTTTCTTT
CASSRGVNTEAFF
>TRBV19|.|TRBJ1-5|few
TGTGCCAGTAGTTTTTCCGCCCAGGGTGATCAGCCCCAGCATTTT
CASSFSAQGDQPQHF
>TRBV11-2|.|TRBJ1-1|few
TGTGCCAGCAGCTCTTCCCGACTGTCGAACACTGAAGCTTTCTTT
CASSSSRLSNTEAFF
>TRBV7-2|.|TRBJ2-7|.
TGTGCCAGCAGCTTAGGGGGACGCGGGTACGAGCAGTACTTC
CASSLGGRGYEQYF
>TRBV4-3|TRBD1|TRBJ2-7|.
TGCGCCAGCAGCCAGGGCCCTAGGGACAGCGCCTACGAGCAGTACTTC
CASSQGPRDSAYEQYF
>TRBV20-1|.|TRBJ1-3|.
TGCAGTGCGCAACCCTCTGGAAACACCATATATTTT
CSAQPSGNTIYF
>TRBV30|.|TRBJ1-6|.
TGTGCCTGGAGGCACATGAACGGTAATTCACCCCTCCACTTT
CAWRHMNGNSPLHF
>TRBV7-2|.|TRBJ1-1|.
TGTGCCAGCAGCTTAGAAGGGGCGGGTCGAATGAACACTGAAGCTTTCTTT
CASSLEGAGRMNTEAFF
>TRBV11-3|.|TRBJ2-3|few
TGTGCCAGCAGCCACTTTGGGGATACGCAGTATTTT
CASSHFGDTQYF
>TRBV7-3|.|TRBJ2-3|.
TGTGCCAGCAGCACCTCTAGGGTTGGCACGCAGTATTTT
CASSTSRVGTQYF
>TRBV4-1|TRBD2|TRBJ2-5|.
TGCGCCAGCAGCCAAGATGGCGGGGGGAAAGAGACCCAGTACTTC
CASSQDGGGKETQYF
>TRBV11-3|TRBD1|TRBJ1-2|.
TGTGCCAGCAGCGGGACAGCTAACTATGGCTACACCTTC
CASSGTANYGYTF
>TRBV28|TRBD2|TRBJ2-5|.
TGTGCCAGCAGTTCGCGGAGGGCGGGAGGAGGAGAGACCCAGTACTTC
CASSSRRAGGGETQYF
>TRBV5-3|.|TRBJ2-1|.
TGTGCCCATGGGAATGAGCAGTTCTTC
CAHGNEQFF
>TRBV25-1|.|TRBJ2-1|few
TGTGCCAGCAGTTATCTTTCGACCCCGGTCGGGAATGAGCAGTTCTTC
CASSYLSTPVGNEQFF
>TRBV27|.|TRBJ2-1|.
TGTGCCAGCAGTTCCATATATGGGGGACACAATGAGCAGTTCTTC
CASSSIYGGHNEQFF
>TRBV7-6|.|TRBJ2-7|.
TGTGCCAGCAGCTTGGCGGGACAGACGGCCTACGAGCAGTACTTC
CASSLAGQTAYEQYF
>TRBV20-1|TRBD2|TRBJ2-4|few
TGCAGTGCTAGAGGGCAACTAGCGGGTGTAGCCAAAAACATTCAGTACTTC
CSARGQLAGVAKNIQYF
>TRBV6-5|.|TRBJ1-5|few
TGTGCCAGCAGTTACAGCGGCGGTAGCAATCAGCCCCAGCATTTT
CASSYSGGSNQPQHF
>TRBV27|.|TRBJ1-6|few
TGTGCCAGCAGTAACCGGGGCAATAATTCACCCCTCCACTTT
CASSNRGNNSPLHF
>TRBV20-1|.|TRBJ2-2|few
TGCAGTGCTAGGGGGGTGGGGGAGCTGTTTTTT
CSARGVGELFF
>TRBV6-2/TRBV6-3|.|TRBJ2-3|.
TGTGCCAGCAGTTACTCTATCGCCTCAGATACGCAGTATTTT
CASSYSIASDTQYF
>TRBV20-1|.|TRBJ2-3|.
TGCAGTGCTACTCCCCCCGGGACTCCGCTGTCAGATACGCAGTATTTT
CSATPPGTPLSDTQYF
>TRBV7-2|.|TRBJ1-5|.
TGTGCCAGCAGCTCCCAGGGAAGGGCTCAGCCCCAGCATTTT
CASSSQGRAQPQHF
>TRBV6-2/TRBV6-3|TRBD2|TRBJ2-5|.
TGTGCCAGCAGGACTAGCGGGAGGATAGAGACCCAGTACTTC
CASRTSGRIETQYF
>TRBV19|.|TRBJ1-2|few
TGTGCCAGTAGTCTCCAGAGTACAGGGAACTATGGCTACACCTTC
CASSLQSTGNYGYTF